The source of this TCR beta chain is a study of cytomegalovirus exposure and HLA in healthy donors. The V end lost 4 bases, the J end lost 0 bases, and 18 bases lay between the germline ends. Germline values: CDR1 SGHRS, CDR2 YFSETQ. CDR3 size: 17 residues. Regarding this clone: Its specificity is unknown.

The PCR had 60 Vbeta and 13 Jbeta primers. Some clones are missing from TCRdb's copy, which holds only in-frame ones; the method was immunoSEQ multiplex PCR. The table includes under 200,000 clones, under 80% detected once. Study-wide findings and caveats: Apparent HLA restriction characterized most CMV-associated TCR beta chains in a later analysis. Listed as cytomegalovirus-associated were around 160 TCR beta chains.

Source material: PBMCs. The chain combines TRBV5-1 with TRBJ2-3; tentative D call: TRBD2 (5 bases). This sequence was found in a man aged 35 to 55 in good health and CMV-seronegative. The CDR3 spells CASSPSPSSSSTDTQYF. In nucleotides, the CDR3 is TGCGCCAGCAGCCCCTCCCCTAGCAGTTCGAGCACAGATACGCAGTATTTT. The full variable domain, rest sourced from reference TRBV5-1 and TRBJ2-3, is KAGVTQTPRYLIKTRGQQVTLSCSPISGHRSVSWYQQTPGQGLQFLFEYFSETQRNKGNFPGRFSGRQFSNSRSEMNVSTLELGDSALYLCASSPSPSSSSTDTQYFGPGTRLTVL.